This TCR beta chain was sequenced during a study of blood T cell repertoires in COVID-19 (dated by TCRdb to 2018 to 2021). Regarding the complete study: Collaborator samples came from the United States, Italy and Spain and covered acute and convalescent phases of COVID-19. Where available, HLA class I and class II types were taken from metadata supplied by the sample provider and were not determined by assay-based typing. Deeply sampled blood TCRbeta repertoires from subjects exposed to, actively infected with, or recovered from COVID-19 were included in the dataset. Nearly every sample came with metadata listing a de-identified subject ID, COVID-19 status, age in years and sex. The samples were drawn from the first 160 participants of the ongoing ImmuneRACE study and from over 950 subjects provided by 6 global collaborators. The prospective study material was composed of cDNA or gDNA derived from T cells, B-cell-depleted T cells, or PBMCs. A freely available public database, intended as a resource for researchers studying the immune response to SARS-CoV-2, is where the repertoires were released. Findings and caveats that apply to the study as a whole: The amount of clinical and demographic metadata varied by source and participant and was provided uncurated.

Whole blood was collected in K2EDTA tubes by collaborating institutions according to the institutions' own protocols. Collaborator samples were shipped for TCRbeta analysis as frozen whole blood, isolated PBMCs, or DNA extracted from either sample type. Counted from cysteine to phenylalanine, this CDR3 has 15 amino acids. The CDR3 DNA has 45 bases and is translated from base 1. Looking up the germline V gene yields CDR1 KGHDR and CDR2 SFDVKD. V is trimmed back by 5 bases and J by 9 bases, and the junction contains 8 bases that no gene match accounts for. To note about this clone: This clone's antigen is unknown. No much larger clone is present one base from it, and per-base qualities are unavailable.

TCRbeta CDR3 regions were amplified from genomic DNA by means of the immunoSEQ Assay, a bias-controlled multiplex PCR. Turning to the authors' computational methods: The number of nucleated cells in each sample was estimated from the amplification of reference gene primers within the assay. To quantify the absolute abundance of each unique TCRbeta CDR3 rearrangement, sequence reads were collapsed and filtered. For each sample, productive Simpson clonality was calculated as the square root of Simpson's diversity index over productive rearrangements. TCRdb's version of the immuneACCESS table is confined to in-frame rearrangements and falls short of the full clone set. An unresolved V gene accounts for under half of the shortfall where checked; the remainder is of unknown origin. D and trimming were read from the DNA, whereas the V and J calls and clone size are those reported in that table. For this sample there are about 200,000 clones; roughly 90% appear just once. Around 0.76% of the sample rests with the top ten.

The sequence came from a woman between 70 and 85 years old with acute or convalescent COVID-19. The chain is assembled from TRBV24-1 and TRBJ2-2; 10 nucleotides in the junction match TRBD2. Source material: peripheral blood. The encoded CDR3 is CATSAPSGSLRELFF. The sequenced DNA: TGTGCCACCAGTGCGCCTAGCGGGAGTCTCCGGGAGCTGTTTTTT.